This TCR beta chain was identified during a study of post-analysis software for immune sequencing data. The TCR beta cDNA libraries carried unique molecular identifiers. In TCRdb, the PCR reads were re-called with MiXCR into one record per CDR3 protein. Found here are about 820,000 distinct CDR3 sequences, about 50% of them singletons; the top ten hold 4.6%. The TCR sequence derives from a girl aged 10-17 years with multiple sclerosis. Material: blood.

CDR3 in DNA: TGTGCCAGCCCCCCATCGCCCGGGACTACCCCCAATGAGCAGTTCTTC. Protein sequence: CASPPSPGTTPNEQFF. The chain links TRBV7-2 to TRBJ2-1; 7 nucleotides align to TRBD2. V lost 8 bases, J lost 6 bases, and 16 bases stayed unmatched. This CDR3 region has 16 residues. Germline loops: CDR1 SGHTA, CDR2 FQGNSA.